This TCR beta chain appears in the sequencing data of a study of blood T cell repertoires in COVID-19. Study-wide background: Researchers got acute and convalescent COVID-19 samples from the United States, Italy and Spain.

The method was immunoSEQ multiplex PCR; TCRdb's version includes in-frame clones alone and lacks a portion of them. The sample carries over 200,000 clones, about 90% recorded once. Source material: peripheral blood. The clonotype was recovered from a man aged 55 to 70 with COVID-19, enrolled during active disease.

The CDR3 reads CATSRDRGASEQFF. CDR3 in DNA: TGTGCCACCAGCAGAGACCGGGGGGCCAGTGAGCAGTTCTTC. V gene TRBV15 combines with J gene TRBJ2-1, with D possibly being TRBD2 (7 bases). Deletions cut 0 bases from V and 9 bases from J, with 12 bases between. The CDR3 is made up of 14 amino acids. CDR1 LNHNV and CDR2 YYDKDF come from the germline V gene (reference sequence).